This T cell receptor beta chain was documented in a study of T cell repertoires in ileal Crohn's disease. At the level of the study: Roughly 40% were active smokers at surgery; median disease duration was around 7.9 years. Every patient was operated on for stricturing (around 61%) or penetrating (about 40%) complications.

This CDR3 has 11 amino acids. Time point here: proximal margin of the surgical specimen (macroscopically non-inflamed). Libraries were prepared by immunoSEQ multiplex PCR; TCRdb keeps only in-frame clonotypes and omits some of them. The sample consists of around 2,100 clones, 88% of them appearing once. The genes are TRBV22-1 and TRBJ1-2. TRBV22-1 is given as a pseudogene. This sequence was found in an adult with Crohn's disease. Input material: ileal tissue. The CDR3 protein is CPGSKTYGYTF. Written as DNA, the CDR3 is TGTCCTGGGAGCAAGACCTATGGCTACACCTTC.